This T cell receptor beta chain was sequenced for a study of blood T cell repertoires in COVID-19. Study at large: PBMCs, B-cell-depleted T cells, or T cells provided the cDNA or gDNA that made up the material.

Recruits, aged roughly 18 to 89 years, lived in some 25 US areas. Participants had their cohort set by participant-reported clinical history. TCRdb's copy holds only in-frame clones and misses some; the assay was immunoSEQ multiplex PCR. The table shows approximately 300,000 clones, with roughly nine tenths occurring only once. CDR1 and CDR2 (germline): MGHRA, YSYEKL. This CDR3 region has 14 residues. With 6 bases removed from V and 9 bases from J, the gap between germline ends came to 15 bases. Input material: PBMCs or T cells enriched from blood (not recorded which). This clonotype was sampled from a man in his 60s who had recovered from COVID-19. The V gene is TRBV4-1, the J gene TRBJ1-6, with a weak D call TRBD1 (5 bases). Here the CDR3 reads CASSPTGVSSPLHF. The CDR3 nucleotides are TGCGCCAGCAGTCCCACGGGGGTGAGTTCACCCCTCCACTTT.